The 14 T cell receptor beta chains reported below all come from one sample, sequenced in a study of cytomegalovirus exposure and HLA in healthy donors (dated by TCRdb to between 2016 and 2019). The library was prepared using the immunoSEQ multiplex PCR assay. For the multiplex PCR, a mixture combining 60 forward primers for TCR Vbeta segments and 13 reverse primers for TCR Jbeta segments was used. As stored in TCRdb, this immuneACCESS dataset retains in-frame rearrangements with V and J assigned. A fraction of the clones does not appear; measured against another copy, unresolved V genes explain less than half of the discrepancy, and the remainder lacks a known reason. Here the sample has about 160,000 clones; around 76% occur a single time. In total, the top ten clones hold approximately 1.6% of the sample. Sample: PBMCs. The receptor source for this set is a girl aged 5-17 years in good health and CMV-seropositive.

The chain uses TRBV29-1 and TRBJ1-2; the D is unclear. The ends were cut back, 4 bases at V and 4 bases at J, with 19 bases in the middle. CDR3 length: 15 residues. Germline CDR1 and CDR2: SQVTM and ANQGSEA. CDR3 loop: CSVGTGKDPPYGYTF. The CDR3 bases are TGCAGCGTTGGGACTGGAAAGGATCCTCCCTATGGCTACACCTTC.

The rearrangement uses TRBV9 and TRBJ2-3; 7 positions match TRBD1. Trimming at V came to 4 bases and at J to 1 base, leaving 3 bases not matched to a gene. This CDR3 spans 14 amino acids. The germline CDR1 and CDR2 sequences are SGDLS and YYNGEE. The CDR3 region is CASSPQGGTDTQYF. In DNA form, the CDR3 reads TGTGCCAGCAGCCCTCAGGGGGGCACAGATACGCAGTATTTT.

The DNA for the CDR3 is TGTGCCAGCAGCTCGCCCACAGGGGGCCTGGGGGGCTACACCTTC. Translated: CASSSPTGGLGGYTF. The chain carries TRBV5-4 and TRBJ1-2, with TRBD1 identical over 9 bases. The CDR3 length is 15 residues. J was trimmed by 8 bases and V by 3 bases; bases with no gene match: 11. Germline V gene sequence: CDR1 SGHNT, CDR2 YYREEE (reference sequence). Using reference TRBV5-4 and TRBJ1-2 for the parts outside the CDR3, the full variable domain is ETGVTQSPTHLIKTRGQQVTLRCSSQSGHNTVSWYQQALGQGPQFIFQYYREEENGRGNFPPRFSGLQFPNYSSELNVNALELDDSALYLCASSSPTGGLGGYTFGSGTRLTVV.

The rearrangement uses TRBV7-6 and TRBJ2-7, with D possibly TRBD1 on 5 matching bases. Germline V CDR1 and CDR2: SGHVS, FNYEAQ. V lost 5 bases, J lost 0 bases, and 11 bases lay in between. The CDR3 covers 14 residues. The CDR3 DNA sequence: TGTGCCAGCAGCCCACAGGTCATCTCCTACGAGCAGTACTTC. Encoded protein: CASSPQVISYEQYF.

This chain links TRBV10-3 with TRBJ2-4; D perhaps matches TRBD2 (7 bases). The CDR3 consists of 14 residues. From germline, CDR1 is ENHRY and CDR2 SYGVKD. V was pared by 4 bases and J by 4 bases, with 11 bases between. The CDR3 loop reads CAISAGRGKNIQYF. Here the CDR3 DNA reads TGTGCCATCAGTGCGGGGAGGGGGAAAAACATTCAGTACTTC.

The genes are TRBV14 and TRBJ1-4, with TRBD1 matching 9 bases. V lost 5 bases to trimming and J lost 4 bases; unmatched junction nucleotides: 8. The CDR3 runs to 16 residues. Germline CDR1 SGHDN, CDR2 FVKESK. CDR3: CASSTSRQGDNEKLFF. CDR3 DNA: TGTGCCAGCAGCACCAGCAGACAGGGGGATAATGAAAAACTGTTTTTT.

The chain carries TRBV27 and TRBJ2-2; 9 bases agree with TRBD1. J was trimmed by 6 bases and V by 6 bases; bases with no gene match: 8. The CDR3 sequence is 15 residues long. Germline CDR1 MNHEY, CDR2 SMNVEV (reference sequence). For the CDR3, the DNA is TGTGCCAGCAGGTCCAGACAGGGGGTGGCCGGGGAGCTGTTTTTT. It translates to CASRSRQGVAGELFF.

V gene TRBV9 combines with J gene TRBJ2-5, with a tentative D call TRBD1 (6 bases). V was clipped by 3 bases and J by 1 base, with 10 bases between them. CDR1 and CDR2 (germline): SGDLS, YYNGEE. The CDR3 covers 14 residues. The CDR3 sequence is CASSAGTFQETQYF. For the CDR3, the DNA is TGTGCCAGCAGCGCCGGGACATTCCAAGAGACCCAGTACTTC.

The V call is TRBV18, the J call TRBJ1-3; D may be TRBD1 (5 bases). This CDR3 spans 15 amino acids. Germline-derived CDR1 and CDR2 are KGHSH and LQKENI. Between the trimmed V and J ends, which lost 0 bases and 8 bases, there was a span of 14 bases. CDR3 sequence: CASSPPTGRGDTIYF. CDR3 bases: TGTGCCAGCTCACCACCAACTGGACGGGGGGACACCATATATTTT.

The rearrangement links TRBV7-9 to TRBJ1-4; D possibly corresponds to TRBD1 (6 bases). Germline CDR1 SEHNR, CDR2 FQNEAQ (reference sequence). The CDR3 has 16 residues. The V end was cut by 5 bases, the J end by 3 bases, with 16 bases between. The CDR3 sequence is CASSTQAGAANEKLFF. In DNA, the CDR3 is TGTGCCAGCAGCACGCAGGCAGGGGCGGCTAATGAAAAACTGTTTTTT.

The rearrangement uses TRBV5-1 and TRBJ2-1; TRBD2 matches at 14 bases. J gave up 7 bases and V 4 bases, and 7 bases lay outside the gene matches. The CDR3 is 16 amino acids. Germline CDR1 SGHRS, CDR2 YFSETQ. Written as DNA, the CDR3 is TGCGCCAGCAGCGGCCAGGGACTAGCGGGAGTAAATGAGCAGTTCTTC. Residues: CASSGQGLAGVNEQFF.

The chain combines TRBV30 with TRBJ2-5; 9 positions agree with TRBD2. The CDR3 runs 16 residues. Germline assignment: CDR1 GTSNPN and CDR2 SVGIG (reference sequence). The ends lost 0 bases at V and 6 bases at J; junction bases unmatched: 11. The CDR3 is CAWSVRGGAFLKTQYF. As DNA, the CDR3 is TGTGCCTGGAGTGTGCGCGGGGGGGCCTTTTTGAAGACCCAGTACTTC.

The V and J genes are TRBV28 and TRBJ2-1, with a tentative D call TRBD2 (6 bases). Germline CDR1 and CDR2: MDHEN and SYDVKM. This CDR3 is built from 15 residues. V was trimmed by 5 bases and J by 1 base, leaving 12 bases between them. The CDR3 DNA reads as TGTGCCAGCAGTCTTCCCGGGACTTCCTACAATGAGCAGTTCTTC. Translated: CASSLPGTSYNEQFF. The full variable domain, in which reference TRBV28 and TRBJ2-1 provide the parts outside the CDR3, is DVKVTQSSRYLVKRTGEKVFLECVQDMDHENMFWYRQDPGLGLRLIYFSYDVKMKEKGDIPEGYSVSREKKERFSLILESASTNQTSMYLCASSLPGTSYNEQFFGPGTRLTVL.

V gene TRBV4-1 combines with J gene TRBJ2-1, with D maybe TRBD2 (5 bases). The CDR3 has 12 residues. The germline CDR1 and CDR2 sequences are MGHRA and YSYEKL. Trimming pared 1 base from V and 13 bases from J, leaving 11 bases between. CDR3 in DNA: TGCGCCAGCAGCCAAGCTGGTAGCGTTCAGTTCTTC. Protein sequence: CASSQAGSVQFF.